These T cell receptor beta chains were read from a single sample in a study of blood T cells in healthy people across ages. Via MiXCR, TCRdb re-called the 5' RACE reads, giving one row per CDR3 protein. Of some 710,000 distinct CDR3 sequences in the sample, around half were seen once. The sequencing input was blood. The receptors derive from a man at least 80 years old in good health. The CDR3 runs from the conserved cysteine through the conserved F or W. The order of the fields is CDR3 DNA, CDR3 protein, clone size, J gene, V gene, D gene. The D gene is left open where the match is weak. Some rows mark clone size as missing; the rest say once, few, many or name a class of expanded clone.

CDR3 DNA: TGTGCCAGCAGTGGATTACAGGCTTCACGCTATCAGCCCCAGCATTTT
CDR3 protein: CASSGLQASRYQPQHF
clone size: -
J gene: TRBJ1-5
V gene: TRBV2
D gene: -

CDR3 DNA: TGCGCCAGCAGCGTGAGCGGGAGTACGACCGAGCAGTACTTC
CDR3 protein: CASSVSGSTTEQYF
clone size: few
J gene: TRBJ2-7
V gene: TRBV5-1
D gene: TRBD2

CDR3 DNA: TGCAGTGCTCATAAGCAGGCTGGAAACACCATATATTTT
CDR3 protein: CSAHKQAGNTIYF
clone size: -
J gene: TRBJ1-3
V gene: TRBV20-1
D gene: -

CDR3 DNA: TGCAGTGCTAGAGGCCAGGACAGGGTCTCCTACAATGAGCAGTTCTTC
CDR3 protein: CSARGQDRVSYNEQFF
clone size: -
J gene: TRBJ2-1
V gene: TRBV20-1
D gene: TRBD1

CDR3 DNA: TGTGCCAGCAGCTTAGCGGAAGCGAGGCAGTACTTC
CDR3 protein: CASSLAEARQYF
clone size: few
J gene: TRBJ2-4
V gene: TRBV7-2
D gene: -

CDR3 DNA: TGTGCCAGCAGTTTAGAGGGAGCCCTGATCTACGAGCAGTACTTC
CDR3 protein: CASSLEGALIYEQYF
clone size: -
J gene: TRBJ2-7
V gene: TRBV28
D gene: -

CDR3 DNA: TGCAGTCTACCGGACCTATGGGACGAAAAGCTTCGCCAAGAGACCCAGTACTTC
CDR3 protein: CSLPDLWDEKLRQETQYF
clone size: -
J gene: TRBJ2-5
V gene: TRBV20-1
D gene: -

CDR3 DNA: TGCAGTGCGCCGAACGCCGGGACTAGCGGCGACGAGCAGTACTTC
CDR3 protein: CSAPNAGTSGDEQYF
clone size: -
J gene: TRBJ2-7
V gene: TRBV20-1
D gene: TRBD2

CDR3 DNA: TGTGCCAGCAGCAAGGGTTATGGCTACACCTTC
CDR3 protein: CASSKGYGYTF
clone size: -
J gene: TRBJ1-2
V gene: TRBV6-2/TRBV6-3
D gene: -

CDR3 DNA: TGTGCCAGTAGCCAAGACAAGGATACGCAGTATTTT
CDR3 protein: CASSQDKDTQYF
clone size: -
J gene: TRBJ2-3
V gene: TRBV19
D gene: -

CDR3 DNA: TGCAGCGTTGAAGATCAAGGCAGTTCCTACGAGCAGTACTTC
CDR3 protein: CSVEDQGSSYEQYF
clone size: few
J gene: TRBJ2-7
V gene: TRBV29-1
D gene: -

CDR3 DNA: TGTGCCAGCAGCCAGACGGGTTATGGCTACACCTTC
CDR3 protein: CASSQTGYGYTF
clone size: -
J gene: TRBJ1-2
V gene: TRBV3-1
D gene: -

CDR3 DNA: TGCAGTGCTACTCCGGGACGAGCTGCGTATTTT
CDR3 protein: CSATPGRAAYF
clone size: -
J gene: TRBJ2-3
V gene: TRBV20-1
D gene: -

CDR3 DNA: TGCAGCCCGACCACGGCAGTCCAAGAGACCCAGTACTTC
CDR3 protein: CSPTTAVQETQYF
clone size: -
J gene: TRBJ2-5
V gene: TRBV29-1
D gene: -

CDR3 DNA: TGTGCCAGCAGCTTAGCGCAGCGCAATGAGCAGTTCTTC
CDR3 protein: CASSLAQRNEQFF
clone size: few
J gene: TRBJ2-1
V gene: TRBV7-2
D gene: -

CDR3 DNA: TGCGCCAGCAACCCGCGTGGGCCTATCTCCTACGAGCAGTACTTC
CDR3 protein: CASNPRGPISYEQYF
clone size: -
J gene: TRBJ2-7
V gene: TRBV4-3
D gene: -

CDR3 DNA: TGCAGTGCTAGGGACTCCAGATCCTACGAGCAGTACTTC
CDR3 protein: CSARDSRSYEQYF
clone size: -
J gene: TRBJ2-7
V gene: TRBV20-1
D gene: -

CDR3 DNA: TGTGCCAGCAGCCGACAGGGGTGGGATTTGAATGAGCAGTTCTTC
CDR3 protein: CASSRQGWDLNEQFF
clone size: -
J gene: TRBJ2-1
V gene: TRBV5-6
D gene: TRBD1

CDR3 DNA: TGTGCCAGCAGCGGCTTAGGAACCGGGACCAGCCCCACAGATACGCAGTATTTT
CDR3 protein: CASSGLGTGTSPTDTQYF
clone size: -
J gene: TRBJ2-3
V gene: TRBV9
D gene: -

CDR3 DNA: TGTGCCAGCAGCGGGGGGACAGCAACTAATGAAAAACTGTTTTTT
CDR3 protein: CASSGGTATNEKLFF
clone size: -
J gene: TRBJ1-4
V gene: TRBV7-9
D gene: TRBD1